Listed here are 8 T cell receptor beta chains from one sample, sequenced in a study of cytomegalovirus exposure and HLA in healthy donors. PCR primers comprised 60 Vbeta and 13 Jbeta primers. Sequencing was performed with immunoSEQ multiplex PCR; in TCRdb, only in-frame clones are kept and a portion is missing. Among 200,000 to 250,000 clones listed, approximately 80% were seen once. The sequenced sample consisted of PBMCs. These receptor sequences come from a woman aged 40 to 50 in good health and CMV-seronegative.

The DNA of the CDR3 is TGTGCCAGCAGTCGGGACAGGGTCGTGATAAAGCAGTACTTC. This translates into CASSRDRVVIKQYF. This rearrangement joins TRBV27 to TRBJ2-7; TRBD1 matches at 9 bases. Germline loops: CDR1 MNHEY, CDR2 SMNVEV (reference sequence). The CDR3 loop spans 14 amino acids. Trimming at V came to 5 bases and at J to 8 bases, leaving 10 bases not matched to a gene.

The J gene is TRBJ2-2, the V gene TRBV15; 9 positions agree with TRBD1. Germline assignment: CDR1 LNHNV and CDR2 YYDKDF (reference sequence). There are 19 residues in the CDR3. Trimming at V came to 3 bases and at J to 4 bases, leaving 15 bases not matched to a gene. CDR3: CATSSGGRGTGQGTGELFF. Written as DNA, the CDR3 is TGTGCCACCAGCAGTGGGGGAAGGGGTACGGGACAGGGCACCGGGGAGCTGTTTTTT.

The chain is built from TRBV29-1 and TRBJ1-1; D remains ambiguous. This CDR3 spans 14 amino acids. Trimming pared 3 bases from V and 1 base from J, leaving 12 bases between. From germline, CDR1 is SQVTM and CDR2 ANQGSEA. CDR3 DNA sequence: TGCAGCGTTGAGGGCTGGATGGGGAACACTGAAGCTTTCTTT. This encodes CSVEGWMGNTEAFF.

This clone was recorded only once. The chain uses TRBV6-6 and TRBJ2-7; D might be TRBD2 (5 bases). The germline gives CDR1 MNHNY, CDR2 SVGAGI (reference sequence). The V gene lost 2 bases and the J gene lost 6 bases, with 20 bases spanning the gap. This CDR3 region has 16 residues. The CDR3 loop reads CASSYSGGGPTIEQYF. The CDR3 DNA reads TGTGCCAGCAGTTACAGCGGCGGCGGCCCTACGATCGAGCAGTACTTC.

V gene TRBV11-1 combines with J gene TRBJ2-3; TRBD2 matches at 9 bases. The ends lost 0 bases at V and 5 bases at J; junction bases unmatched: 12. Per the germline V gene, CDR1 is SGHAT and CDR2 is FQDESV (reference sequence). This CDR3 region has 18 residues. The CDR3, as DNA: TGTGCCAGCAGCTTAGCGGGGACTAGCTCCTTTGATAGAGATACGCAGTATTTT. This translates into CASSLAGTSSFDRDTQYF.

The V and J genes are TRBV7-9 and TRBJ2-3; TRBD1 might be the D (6 bases). Germline CDR1 reads SEHNR; CDR2 reads FQNEAQ (reference sequence). This CDR3 region has 16 residues. V was trimmed by 2 bases and J by 3 bases, leaving 15 bases between them. This CDR3 reads CASSLPRQDSTDTQYF. CDR3 nucleotide sequence: TGTGCCAGCAGCTTACCCAGACAGGACTCGACAGATACGCAGTATTTT.

A note on this clone: Mismatch with germline at one junction end may stem from a read error. The V and J genes are TRBV7-7 and TRBJ2-5; the match to TRBD2 covers 16 bases. The CDR3 contains 20 residues. Germline-derived CDR1 and CDR2 are SSHAT and FNYEAQ (reference sequence). The CDR3 loop is CASSLWPTGTSGGGQETQYF. The CDR3 nucleotides are TGTGCTAGCAGCCTCTGGCCGACCGGGACTAGCGGGGGGGGCCAAGAGACCCAGTACTTC.

V usage is TRBV19 and J usage is TRBJ1-6; the match to TRBD1 covers 8 bases. V shed 5 bases and J 9 bases; nucleotides not matched to a gene: 9. The germline CDR1 and CDR2 sequences are LNHDA and SQIVND (reference sequence). The CDR3 contains 15 residues. CDR3 sequence reads: CASSPSGTGASPLHF. The CDR3 bases are TGTGCCAGTAGTCCGTCCGGGACAGGCGCTTCACCCCTCCACTTT.